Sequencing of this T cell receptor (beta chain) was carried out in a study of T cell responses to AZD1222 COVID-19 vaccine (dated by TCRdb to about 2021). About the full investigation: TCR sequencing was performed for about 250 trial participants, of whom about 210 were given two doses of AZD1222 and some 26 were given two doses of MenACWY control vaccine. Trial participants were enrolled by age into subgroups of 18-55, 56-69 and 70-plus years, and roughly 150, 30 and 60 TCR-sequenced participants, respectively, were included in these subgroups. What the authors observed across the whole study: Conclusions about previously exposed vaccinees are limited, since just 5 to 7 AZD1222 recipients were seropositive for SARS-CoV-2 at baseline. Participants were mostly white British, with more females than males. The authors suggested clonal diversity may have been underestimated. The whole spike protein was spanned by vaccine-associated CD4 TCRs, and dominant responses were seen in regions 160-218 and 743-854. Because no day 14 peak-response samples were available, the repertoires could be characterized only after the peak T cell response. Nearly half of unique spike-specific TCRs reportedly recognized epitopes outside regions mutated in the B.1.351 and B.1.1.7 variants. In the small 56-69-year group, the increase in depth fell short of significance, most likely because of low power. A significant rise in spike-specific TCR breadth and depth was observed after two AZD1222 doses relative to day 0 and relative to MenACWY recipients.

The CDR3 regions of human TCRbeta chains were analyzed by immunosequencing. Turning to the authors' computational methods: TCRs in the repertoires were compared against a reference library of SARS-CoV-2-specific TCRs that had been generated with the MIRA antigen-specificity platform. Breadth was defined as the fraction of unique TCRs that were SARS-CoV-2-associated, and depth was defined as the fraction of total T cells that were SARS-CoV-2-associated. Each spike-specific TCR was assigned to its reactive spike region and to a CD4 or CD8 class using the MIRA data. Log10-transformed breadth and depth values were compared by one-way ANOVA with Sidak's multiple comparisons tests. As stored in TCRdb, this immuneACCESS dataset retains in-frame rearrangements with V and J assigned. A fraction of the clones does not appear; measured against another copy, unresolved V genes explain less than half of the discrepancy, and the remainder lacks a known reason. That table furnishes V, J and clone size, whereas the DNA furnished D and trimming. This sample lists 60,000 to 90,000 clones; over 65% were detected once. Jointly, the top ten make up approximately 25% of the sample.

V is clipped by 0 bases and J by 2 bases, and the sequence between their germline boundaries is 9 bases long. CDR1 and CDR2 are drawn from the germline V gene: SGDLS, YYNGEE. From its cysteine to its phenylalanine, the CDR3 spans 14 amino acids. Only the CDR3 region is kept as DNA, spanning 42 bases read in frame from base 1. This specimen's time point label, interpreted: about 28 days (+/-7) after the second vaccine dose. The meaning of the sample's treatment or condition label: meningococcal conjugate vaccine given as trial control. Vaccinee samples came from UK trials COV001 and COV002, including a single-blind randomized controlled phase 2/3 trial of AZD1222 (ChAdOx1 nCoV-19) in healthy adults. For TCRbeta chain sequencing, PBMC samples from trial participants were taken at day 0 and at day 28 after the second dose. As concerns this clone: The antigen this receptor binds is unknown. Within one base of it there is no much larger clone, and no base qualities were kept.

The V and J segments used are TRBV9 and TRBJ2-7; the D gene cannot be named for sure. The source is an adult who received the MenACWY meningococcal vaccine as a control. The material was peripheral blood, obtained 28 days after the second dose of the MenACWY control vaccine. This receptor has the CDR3 CASSVGVLPYEQYF. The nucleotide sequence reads TGTGCCAGCAGCGTAGGAGTTCTTCCCTACGAGCAGTACTTC.